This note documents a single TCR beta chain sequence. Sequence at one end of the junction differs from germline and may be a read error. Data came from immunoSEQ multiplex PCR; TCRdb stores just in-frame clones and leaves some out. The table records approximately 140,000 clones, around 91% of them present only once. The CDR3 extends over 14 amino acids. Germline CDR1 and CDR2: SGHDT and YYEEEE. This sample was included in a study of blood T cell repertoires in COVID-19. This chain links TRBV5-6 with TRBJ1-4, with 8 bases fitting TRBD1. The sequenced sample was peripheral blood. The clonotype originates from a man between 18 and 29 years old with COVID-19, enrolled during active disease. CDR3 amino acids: CASSYGTGVEKLLF. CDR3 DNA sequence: TGTGCCAGCAGCTACGGGACAGGCGTTGAAAAACTGCTTTTT.